The sequence of this T cell receptor (beta chain) was determined in a study of OX40 agonist ivuxolimab in advanced cancers. Sequenced by immunoSEQ multiplex PCR; TCRdb stores in-frame clones only, minus some. The data show about 49,000 clones, 85% seen once. This clone was found once. Its antigen remains unknown. Study conclusions and caveats: The 0.1-3.0 mg/kg partial responders had among the lowest clonal expansion.

The germline V gene has CDR1 SGHNT and CDR2 YYREEE (reference sequence). V lost 0 bases and J lost 5, with 9 bases in between. This CDR3 is built from 13 residues. The receptor was isolated from an adult with an advanced solid tumor such as melanoma, head and neck, liver or kidney cancer. The material was CD4+ or CD8+ T cells sorted from blood, obtained in a trial of the OX40 agonist ivuxolimab. This sequence joins TRBV5-4 and TRBJ2-7; TRBD1 might be the D (5 bases). CDR3 amino acids: CASSLEKGDEQYV. CDR3 nucleotides: TGTGCCAGCAGCTTGGAAAAAGGGGACGAGCAGTACGTC.